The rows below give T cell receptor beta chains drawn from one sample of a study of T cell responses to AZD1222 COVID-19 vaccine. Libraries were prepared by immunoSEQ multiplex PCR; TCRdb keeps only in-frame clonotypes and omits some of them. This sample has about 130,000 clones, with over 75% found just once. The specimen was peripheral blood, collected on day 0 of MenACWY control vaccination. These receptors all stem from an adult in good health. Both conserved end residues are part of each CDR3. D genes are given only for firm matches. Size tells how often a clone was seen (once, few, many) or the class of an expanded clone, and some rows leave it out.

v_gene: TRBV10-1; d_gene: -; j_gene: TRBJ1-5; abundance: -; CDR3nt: TGCGCCAGCAGTGAAGCCAAGGCGAACTTGGCCCAGCATTTT; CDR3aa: CASSEAKANLAQHF
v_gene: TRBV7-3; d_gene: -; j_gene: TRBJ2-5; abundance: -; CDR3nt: TGTGCCAGCAGCTTAGGAGGGTTGCAGACCCAGTACTTC; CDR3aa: CASSLGGLQTQYF
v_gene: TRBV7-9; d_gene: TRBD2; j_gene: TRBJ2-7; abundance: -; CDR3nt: TGTGCCAGCAGCTTAGTTCTAGCGGGGAGCTCCTACGAGCAGTACTTC; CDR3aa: CASSLVLAGSSYEQYF
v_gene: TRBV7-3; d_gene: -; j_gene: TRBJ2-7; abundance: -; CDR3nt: TGTGCCAGCAGCTTAATTAACGGGTACGAGCAGTACTTC; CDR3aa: CASSLINGYEQYF
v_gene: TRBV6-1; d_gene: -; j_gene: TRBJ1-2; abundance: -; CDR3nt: TGTGCCAGCAGTGAAGCCCCGGAGGGGGGTGGCTACACCTTC; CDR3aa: CASSEAPEGGGYTF
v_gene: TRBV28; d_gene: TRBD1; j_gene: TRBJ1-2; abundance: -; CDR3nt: TGTGCCAGCAGGGGAACAGGGGCAAATTCCTATGGCTACACCTTC; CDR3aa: CASRGTGANSYGYTF
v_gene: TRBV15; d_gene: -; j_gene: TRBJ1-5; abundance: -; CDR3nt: TGTGCCACCAGCAGAGCACGGAGGAATCAGCCCCAGCATTTT; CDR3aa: CATSRARRNQPQHF
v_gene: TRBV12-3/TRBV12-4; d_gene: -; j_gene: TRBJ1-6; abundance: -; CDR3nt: TGTGCCAGCAGCCAGAACACACCCCTCCACTTT; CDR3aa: CASSQNTPLHF
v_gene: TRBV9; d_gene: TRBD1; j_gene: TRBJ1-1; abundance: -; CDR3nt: TGTGCCAGCACCCGGACAGGGCAGAAGGACACTGAAGCTTTCTTT; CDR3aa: CASTRTGQKDTEAFF
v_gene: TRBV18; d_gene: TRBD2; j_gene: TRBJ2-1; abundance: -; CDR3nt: TGTGCCAGCTCACCACGGCGGGAGGGGAATGAGCAGTTCTTC; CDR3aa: CASSPRREGNEQFF
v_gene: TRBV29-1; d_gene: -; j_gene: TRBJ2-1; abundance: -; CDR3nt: TGCAGCGGTAGAGGGGGGGTAACCTACAATGAGCAGTTCTTC; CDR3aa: CSGRGGVTYNEQFF
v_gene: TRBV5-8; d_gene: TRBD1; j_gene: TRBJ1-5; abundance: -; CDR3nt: TGTGCCAGCAGCTTAGGACAGGGGGTAAGGCAGCCCCAGCATTTT; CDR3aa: CASSLGQGVRQPQHF
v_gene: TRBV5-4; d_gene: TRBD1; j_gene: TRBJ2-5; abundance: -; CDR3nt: TGTGCCAGCAGCTTACGACAGGGGGCTTTCCAAGAGACCCAGTACTTC; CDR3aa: CASSLRQGAFQETQYF
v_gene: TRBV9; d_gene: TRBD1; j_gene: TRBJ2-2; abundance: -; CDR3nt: TGTGCCAGCAGCGTGTTAGGGGGCGGCACCGGGGAGCTGTTTTTT; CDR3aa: CASSVLGGGTGELFF
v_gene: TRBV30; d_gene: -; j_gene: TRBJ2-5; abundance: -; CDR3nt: TGTGCCTGGAGCTATGGCAGGTTAGCAAGAGAGACCCAGTACTTC; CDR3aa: CAWSYGRLARETQYF
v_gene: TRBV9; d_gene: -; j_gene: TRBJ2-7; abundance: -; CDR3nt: TGTGCCAGCAGCGTAGGAAGGGGTTCCTACGAGCAGTACTTC; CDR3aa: CASSVGRGSYEQYF
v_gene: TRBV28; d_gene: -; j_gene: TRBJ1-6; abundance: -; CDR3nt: TGTGCCAGCAGTCCTGGTACACCTAGGAATTCACCCCTCCACTTT; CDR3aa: CASSPGTPRNSPLHF
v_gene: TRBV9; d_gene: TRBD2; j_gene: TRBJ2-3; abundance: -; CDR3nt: TGTGCCAGCAGCGTTAGCGGGAGTGGCACAGATACGCAGTATTTT; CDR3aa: CASSVSGSGTDTQYF
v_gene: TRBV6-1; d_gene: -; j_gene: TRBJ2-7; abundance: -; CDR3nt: TGTGCCAGCAGTGATTTGAGAGGTGAGCAGTACTTC; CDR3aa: CASSDLRGEQYF
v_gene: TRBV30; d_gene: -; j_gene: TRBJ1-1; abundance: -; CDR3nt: TGTGCCTGGGGGTTGGCTTTCTTT; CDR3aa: CAWGLAFF
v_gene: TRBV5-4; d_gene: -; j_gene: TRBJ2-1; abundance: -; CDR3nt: TGTGCCAGCAGCTTGGATTATGAGCAGTTCTTC; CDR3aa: CASSLDYEQFF
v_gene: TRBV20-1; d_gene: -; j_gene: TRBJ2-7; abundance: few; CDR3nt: TGCAGTGCTAAGGAGATATACGAGCAGTACTTC; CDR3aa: CSAKEIYEQYF
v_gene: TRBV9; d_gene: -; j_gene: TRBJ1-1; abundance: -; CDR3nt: TGTGCCAGTACCAGGGGCGGGATGAACACTGAAGCTTTCTTT; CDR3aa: CASTRGGMNTEAFF
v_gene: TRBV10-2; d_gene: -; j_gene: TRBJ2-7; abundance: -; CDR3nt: TGCGCCAGCAGCCAACAGGGTACTAGGGGTATGTACGAGCAGTACTTC; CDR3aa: CASSQQGTRGMYEQYF
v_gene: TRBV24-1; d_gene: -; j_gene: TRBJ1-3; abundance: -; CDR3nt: TGTGCCACCAGTAGGGGAGGGTCTGGAAACACCATATATTTT; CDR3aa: CATSRGGSGNTIYF
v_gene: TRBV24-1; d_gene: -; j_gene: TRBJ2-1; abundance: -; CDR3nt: TGTGCCACCAGGCAAGGGACTCTAAGCAAAAATGAGCAGTTCTTC; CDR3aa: CATRQGTLSKNEQFF
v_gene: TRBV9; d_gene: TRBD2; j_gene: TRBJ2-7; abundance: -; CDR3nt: TGTGCCAGCAGCGTAGGGACTAGCGTGACCTACGAGCAGTACTTC; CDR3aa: CASSVGTSVTYEQYF
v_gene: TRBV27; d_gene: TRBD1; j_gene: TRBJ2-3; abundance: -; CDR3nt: TGTGCCAGCAGTCCTTTTGACAGGGGGCAAACAGATACGCAGTATTTT; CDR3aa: CASSPFDRGQTDTQYF
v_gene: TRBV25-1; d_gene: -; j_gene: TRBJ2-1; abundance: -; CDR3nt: TGTGCCACCGAATCAACAGCCTACTCCTCCTACAATGAGCAGTTCTTC; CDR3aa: CATESTAYSSYNEQFF
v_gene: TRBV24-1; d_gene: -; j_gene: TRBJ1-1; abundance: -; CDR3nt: TGTGCCACCAGTGACCCCCAGGGGTCGGGAACTGAAGCTTTCTTT; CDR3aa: CATSDPQGSGTEAFF
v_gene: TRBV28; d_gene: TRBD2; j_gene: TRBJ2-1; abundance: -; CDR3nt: TGTGCCAGCAGTGCCGGGGGTAGCGGGAGACACAATGAGCAGTTCTTC; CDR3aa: CASSAGGSGRHNEQFF
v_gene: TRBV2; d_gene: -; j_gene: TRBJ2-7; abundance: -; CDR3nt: TGTGCCAGCAGGCGGGACGGGAGAATTAGCGAGCAGTACTTC; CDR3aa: CASRRDGRISEQYF
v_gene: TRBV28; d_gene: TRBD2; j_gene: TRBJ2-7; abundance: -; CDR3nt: TGTGCCAGCAGCCAATTCATCGCCCCCCCGGGACTAGCGGCCGGCTCCTACGAGCAGTACTTC; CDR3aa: CASSQFIAPPGLAAGSYEQYF
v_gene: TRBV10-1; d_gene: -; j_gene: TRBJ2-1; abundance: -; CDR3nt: TGCGCCAGCACTAACCCAGACTGCGGTGGGCTCTTC; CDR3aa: CASTNPDCGGLF
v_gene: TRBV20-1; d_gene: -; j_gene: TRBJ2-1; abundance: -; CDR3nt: TGCAGTGCTACCGCTAATGGTGAGCAGTTCTTC; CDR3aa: CSATANGEQFF
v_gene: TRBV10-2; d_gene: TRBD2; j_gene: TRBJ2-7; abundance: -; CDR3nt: TGCGCCAGCAGGGTCCTAGCGGCCTCCTACGAGCAGTACTTC; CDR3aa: CASRVLAASYEQYF
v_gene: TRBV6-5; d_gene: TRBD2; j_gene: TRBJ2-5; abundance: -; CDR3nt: TGTGCCAGCAGACTAGCGGGAGGCTCTGGGGAGACCCAGTACTTC; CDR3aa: CASRLAGGSGETQYF
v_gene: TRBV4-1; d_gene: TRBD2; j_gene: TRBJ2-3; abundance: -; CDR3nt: TGCGCCAGCAGCCAAGGGGTACTAGCGGGAGGCCCTACAGATACGCAGTATTTT; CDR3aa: CASSQGVLAGGPTDTQYF
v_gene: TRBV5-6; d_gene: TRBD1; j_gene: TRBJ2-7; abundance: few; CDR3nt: TGTGCCAGCAGCTTGGCAACAGGGGGCGAGCAGTACTTC; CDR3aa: CASSLATGGEQYF
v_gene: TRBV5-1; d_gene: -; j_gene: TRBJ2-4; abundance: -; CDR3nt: TGCGCCAGCAGCTTGGATCCAGGGACCTTCCTAGCCAAAAACATTCAGTACTTC; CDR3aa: CASSLDPGTFLAKNIQYF
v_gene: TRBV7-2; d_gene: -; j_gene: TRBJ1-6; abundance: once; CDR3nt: TGTGCCAGCAGCTTAGAAGGTTCACCCCTCCACTTT; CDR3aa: CASSLEGSPLHF
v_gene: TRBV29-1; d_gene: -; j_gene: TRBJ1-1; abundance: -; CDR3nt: TGCAGCGTTGCAGGGCTCTACACTGAAGCTTTCTTT; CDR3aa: CSVAGLYTEAFF
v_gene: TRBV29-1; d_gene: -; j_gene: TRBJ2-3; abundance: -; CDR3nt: TGCAGCGTTTTAAGGGGGAGCACAGATACGCAGTATTTT; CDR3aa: CSVLRGSTDTQYF
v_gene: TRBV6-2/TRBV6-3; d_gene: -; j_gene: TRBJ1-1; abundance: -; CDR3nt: TGTGCCAGCAGTTATAAGGGGGGAACTGAAGCTTTCTTT; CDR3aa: CASSYKGGTEAFF
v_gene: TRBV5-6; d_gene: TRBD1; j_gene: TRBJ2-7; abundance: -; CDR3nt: TGTGCCAGCAGCTTCAGGTCAGGTAGGACAGGGGGAGGATACGAGCAGTACTTC; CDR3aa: CASSFRSGRTGGGYEQYF
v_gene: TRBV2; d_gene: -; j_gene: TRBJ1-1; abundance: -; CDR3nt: TGTGCCAGCTGTGAAGCAGACACTGAAGCTTTCTTT; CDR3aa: CASCEADTEAFF
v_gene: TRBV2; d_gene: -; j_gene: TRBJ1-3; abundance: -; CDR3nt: TGTGCCAGCAGTGAAGGGACACCAGGAAACACCATATATTTT; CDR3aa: CASSEGTPGNTIYF
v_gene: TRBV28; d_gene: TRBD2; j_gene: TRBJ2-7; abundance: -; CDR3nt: TGTGCCAGCAGCGGGAGGGGCTACGAGCAGTACTTC; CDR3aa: CASSGRGYEQYF
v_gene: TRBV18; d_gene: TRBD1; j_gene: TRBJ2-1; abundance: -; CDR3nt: TGTGCCAGCTCAGCAGACAGGGGCTCCTACAATGAGCAGTTCTTC; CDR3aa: CASSADRGSYNEQFF
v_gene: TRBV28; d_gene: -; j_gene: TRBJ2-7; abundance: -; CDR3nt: TGTGCCAGCAGTTTATCCCCAATCCCTAGGTCCTACGAGCAGTACTTC; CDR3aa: CASSLSPIPRSYEQYF